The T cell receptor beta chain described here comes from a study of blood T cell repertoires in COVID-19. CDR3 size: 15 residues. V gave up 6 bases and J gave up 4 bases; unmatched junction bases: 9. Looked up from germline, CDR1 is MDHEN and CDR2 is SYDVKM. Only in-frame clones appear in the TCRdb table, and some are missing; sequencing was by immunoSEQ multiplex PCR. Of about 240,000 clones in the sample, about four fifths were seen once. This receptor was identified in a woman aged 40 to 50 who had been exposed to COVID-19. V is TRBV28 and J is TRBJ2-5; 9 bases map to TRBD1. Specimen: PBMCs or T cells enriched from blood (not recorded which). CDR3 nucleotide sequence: TGTGCCAGCAGGAGTGGACAGGGGCGGCGAGAGACCCAGTACTTC. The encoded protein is CASRSGQGRRETQYF.